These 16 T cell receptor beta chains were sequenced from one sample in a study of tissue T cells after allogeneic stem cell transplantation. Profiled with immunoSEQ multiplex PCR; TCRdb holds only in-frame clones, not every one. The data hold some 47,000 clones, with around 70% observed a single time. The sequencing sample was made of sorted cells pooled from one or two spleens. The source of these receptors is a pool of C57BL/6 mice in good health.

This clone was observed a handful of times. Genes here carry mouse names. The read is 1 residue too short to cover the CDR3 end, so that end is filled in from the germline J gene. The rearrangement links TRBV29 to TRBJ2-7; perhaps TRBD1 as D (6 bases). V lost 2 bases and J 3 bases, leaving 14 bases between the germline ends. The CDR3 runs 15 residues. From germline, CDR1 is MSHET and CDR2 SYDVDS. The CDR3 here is CASSLPPGQNYEQYF. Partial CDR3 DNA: TGTGCTAGCAGTTTACCTCCGGGACAAAACTATGAACAGTAC.

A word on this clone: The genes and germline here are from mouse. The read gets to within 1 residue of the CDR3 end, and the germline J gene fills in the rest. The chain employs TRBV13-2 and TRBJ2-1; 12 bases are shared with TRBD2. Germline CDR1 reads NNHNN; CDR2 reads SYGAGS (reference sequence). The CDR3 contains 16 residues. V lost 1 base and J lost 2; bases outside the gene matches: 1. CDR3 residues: CASGDRTGGDYAEQFF. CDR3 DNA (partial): TGTGCCAGCGGTGATAGGACTGGGGGGGACTATGCTGAGCAGTTC.

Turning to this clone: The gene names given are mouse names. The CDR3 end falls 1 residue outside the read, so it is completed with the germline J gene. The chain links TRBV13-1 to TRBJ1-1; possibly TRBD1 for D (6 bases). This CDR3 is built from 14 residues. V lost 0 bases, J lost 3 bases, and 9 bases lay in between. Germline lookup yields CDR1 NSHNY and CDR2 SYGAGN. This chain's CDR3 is CASSDGGAYTEVFF. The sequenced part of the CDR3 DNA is TGTGCCAGCAGTGATGGGGGGGCGTACACAGAAGTCTTC.

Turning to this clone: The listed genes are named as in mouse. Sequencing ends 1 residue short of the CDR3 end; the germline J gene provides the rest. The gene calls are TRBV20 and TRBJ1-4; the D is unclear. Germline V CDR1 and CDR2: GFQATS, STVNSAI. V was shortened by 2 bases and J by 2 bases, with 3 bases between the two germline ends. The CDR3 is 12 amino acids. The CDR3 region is CGARISNERLFF. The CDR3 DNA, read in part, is TGTGGTGCTAGGATCTCCAACGAAAGATTATTT.

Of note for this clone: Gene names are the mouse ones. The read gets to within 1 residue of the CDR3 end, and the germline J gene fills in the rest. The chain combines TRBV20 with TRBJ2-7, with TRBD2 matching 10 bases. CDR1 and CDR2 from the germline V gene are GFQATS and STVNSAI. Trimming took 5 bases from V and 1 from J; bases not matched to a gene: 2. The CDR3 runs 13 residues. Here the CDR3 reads CGAADWGSYEQYF. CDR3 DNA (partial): TGTGGTGCTGCGGACTGGGGGTCCTATGAACAGTAC.

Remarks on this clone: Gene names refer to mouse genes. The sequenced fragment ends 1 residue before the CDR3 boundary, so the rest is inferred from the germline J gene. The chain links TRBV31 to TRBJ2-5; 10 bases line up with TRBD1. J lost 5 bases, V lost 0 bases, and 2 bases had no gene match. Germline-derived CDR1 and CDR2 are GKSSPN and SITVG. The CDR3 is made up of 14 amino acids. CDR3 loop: CAWSLDRGRDTQYF. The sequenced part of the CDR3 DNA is TGTGCCTGGAGTCTAGACAGGGGGCGAGACACCCAGTAC.

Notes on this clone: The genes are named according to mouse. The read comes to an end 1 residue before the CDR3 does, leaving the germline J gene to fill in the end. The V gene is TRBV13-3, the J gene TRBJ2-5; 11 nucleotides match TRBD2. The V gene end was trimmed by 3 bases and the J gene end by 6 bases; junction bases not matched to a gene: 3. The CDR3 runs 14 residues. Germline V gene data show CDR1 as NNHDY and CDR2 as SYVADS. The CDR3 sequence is CASSGGLGEDTQYF. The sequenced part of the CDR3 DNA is TGTGCCAGCAGTGGGGGACTGGGGGAGGACACCCAGTAC.

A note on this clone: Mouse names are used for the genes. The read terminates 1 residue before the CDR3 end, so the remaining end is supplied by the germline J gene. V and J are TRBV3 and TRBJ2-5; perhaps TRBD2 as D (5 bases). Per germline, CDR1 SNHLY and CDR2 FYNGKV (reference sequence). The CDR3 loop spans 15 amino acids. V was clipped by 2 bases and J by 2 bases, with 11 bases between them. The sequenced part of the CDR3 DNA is TGTGCCAGCAGCTTAATGGGGAGAGGCCAAGACACCCAGTAC. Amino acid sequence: CASSLMGRGQDTQY. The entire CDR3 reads CASSLMGRGQDTQYF.

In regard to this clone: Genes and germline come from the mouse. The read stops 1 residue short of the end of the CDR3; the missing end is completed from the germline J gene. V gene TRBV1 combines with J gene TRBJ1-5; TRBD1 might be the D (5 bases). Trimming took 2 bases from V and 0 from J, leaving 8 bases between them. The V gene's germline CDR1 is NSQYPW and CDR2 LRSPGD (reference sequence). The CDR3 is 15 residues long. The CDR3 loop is CTCSARQYNNQAPLF. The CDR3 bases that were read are TGCACCTGCAGTGCAAGACAGTATAACAACCAGGCTCCGCTT.

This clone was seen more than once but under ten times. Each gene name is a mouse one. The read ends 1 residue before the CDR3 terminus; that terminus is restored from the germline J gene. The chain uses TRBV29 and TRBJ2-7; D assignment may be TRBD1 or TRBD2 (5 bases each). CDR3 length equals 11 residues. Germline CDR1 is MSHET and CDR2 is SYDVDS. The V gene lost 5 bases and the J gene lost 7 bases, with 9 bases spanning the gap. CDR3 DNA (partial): TGTGCTAGCAGTCCTCGGGGGGAACAGTAC. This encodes CASSPRGEQY. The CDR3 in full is CASSPRGEQYF.

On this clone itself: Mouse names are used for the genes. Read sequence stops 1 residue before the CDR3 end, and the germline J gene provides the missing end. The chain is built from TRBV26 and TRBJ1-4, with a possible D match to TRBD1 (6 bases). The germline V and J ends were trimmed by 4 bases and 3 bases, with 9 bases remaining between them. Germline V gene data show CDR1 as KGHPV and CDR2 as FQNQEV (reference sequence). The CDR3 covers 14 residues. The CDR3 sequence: CASSPGQPNERLFF. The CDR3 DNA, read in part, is TGTGCCAGCAGTCCGGGACAACCCAACGAAAGATTATTT. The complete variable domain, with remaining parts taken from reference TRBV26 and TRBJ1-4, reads NSKVIQTPRYLVKGQGQKAKMRCIPEKGHPVVFWYQQNKNNEFKFLINFQNQEVLQQIDMTEKRFSAECPSNSPCSLEIQSSEAGDSALYLCASSPGQPNERLFFGHGTKLSVL.

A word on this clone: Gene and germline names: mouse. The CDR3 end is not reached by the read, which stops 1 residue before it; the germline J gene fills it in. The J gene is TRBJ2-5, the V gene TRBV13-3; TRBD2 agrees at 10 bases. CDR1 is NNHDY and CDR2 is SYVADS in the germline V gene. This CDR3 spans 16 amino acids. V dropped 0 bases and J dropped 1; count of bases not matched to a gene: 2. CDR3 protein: CASSDVTGGHQDTQYF. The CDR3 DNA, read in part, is TGTGCCAGCAGTGATGTGACTGGGGGGCACCAAGACACCCAGTAC.

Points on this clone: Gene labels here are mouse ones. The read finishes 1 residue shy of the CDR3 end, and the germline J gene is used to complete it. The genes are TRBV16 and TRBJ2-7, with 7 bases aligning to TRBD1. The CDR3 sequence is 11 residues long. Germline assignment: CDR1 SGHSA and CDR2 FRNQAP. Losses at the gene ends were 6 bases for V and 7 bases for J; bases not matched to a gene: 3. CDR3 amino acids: CASSQGQEQYF. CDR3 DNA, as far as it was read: TGTGCAAGCAGTCAGGGACAGGAACAGTAC.

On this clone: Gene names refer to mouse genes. CDR3 sequence reads: CASRGTGGNTGQLYF. CDR3 bases read: TGTGCCAGCAGAGGGACTGGGGGGAACACCGGGCAGCTCTAC. The J gene is TRBJ2-2, the V gene TRBV13-3, with 12 bases fitting TRBD2. Sequencing ends 1 residue short of the CDR3 end; the germline J gene provides the rest. J gave up 2 bases and V 5 bases, and 1 base lay outside the gene matches. Germline V gene data show CDR1 as NNHDY and CDR2 as SYVADS. CDR3 size: 15 residues.

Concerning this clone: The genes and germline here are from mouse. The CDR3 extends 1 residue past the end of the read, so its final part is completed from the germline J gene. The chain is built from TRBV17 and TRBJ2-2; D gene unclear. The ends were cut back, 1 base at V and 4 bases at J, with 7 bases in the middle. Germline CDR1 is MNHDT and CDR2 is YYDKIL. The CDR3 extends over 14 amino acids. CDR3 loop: CASSRAVGTGQLYF. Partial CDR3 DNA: TGTGCTAGCAGTAGAGCCGTCGGCACCGGGCAGCTCTAC.

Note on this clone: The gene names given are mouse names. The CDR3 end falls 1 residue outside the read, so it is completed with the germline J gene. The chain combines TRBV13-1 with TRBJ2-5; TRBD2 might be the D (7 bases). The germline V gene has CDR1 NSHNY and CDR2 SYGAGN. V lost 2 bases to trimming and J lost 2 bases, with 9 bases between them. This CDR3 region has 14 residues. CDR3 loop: CASSEGGVQDTQYF. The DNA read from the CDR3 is TGTGCCAGCAGTGAAGGGGGGGTCCAAGACACCCAGTAC.